This TCR beta chain is drawn from a study of OX40 agonist ivuxolimab in advanced cancers. Findings and limits, study-wide: With doses of 0.1 to 3.0 mg/kg, CD4+ and CD8+ blood T cells had undergone clonal expansion by week 6.

Worth noting for this clone: Antigen specificity is unknown.

Here immunoSEQ multiplex PCR was the method, and the copy in TCRdb shows in-frame clones only, minus some. The sample records about 22,000 clones, around nine tenths being singletons. The sample in question was CD4+ or CD8+ T cells sorted from blood, obtained in a trial of the OX40 agonist ivuxolimab. This TCR was sampled from an adult with an advanced solid tumor such as melanoma, head and neck, liver or kidney cancer.

The CDR3 nucleotides are TGTGCCAGCAGCTTATCGAACAATGAGCAGTTCTTC. Translation gives CASSLSNNEQFF. The chain joins TRBV7-2 to TRBJ2-1, with D unclear. The CDR3 runs 12 residues. Germline V gives CDR1 SGHTA, CDR2 FQGNSA. Trimming stripped 2 bases from V and 5 bases from J, with 4 bases between. The full variable domain, rest sourced from reference TRBV7-2 and TRBJ2-1, is GAGVSQSPSNKVTEKGKDVELRCDPISGHTALYWYRQSLGQGLEFLIYFQGNSAPDKSGLPSDRFSAERTGGSVSTLTIQRTQQEDSAVYLCASSLSNNEQFFGPGTRLTVL.